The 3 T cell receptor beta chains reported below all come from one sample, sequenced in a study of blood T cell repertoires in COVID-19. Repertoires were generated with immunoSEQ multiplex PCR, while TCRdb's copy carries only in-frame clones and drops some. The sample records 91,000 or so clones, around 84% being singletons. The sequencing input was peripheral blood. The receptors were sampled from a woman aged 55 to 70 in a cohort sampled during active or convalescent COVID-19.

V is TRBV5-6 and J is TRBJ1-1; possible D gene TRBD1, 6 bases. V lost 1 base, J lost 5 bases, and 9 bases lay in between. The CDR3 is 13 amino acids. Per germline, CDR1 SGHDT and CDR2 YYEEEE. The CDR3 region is CASSLPRGTEAFF. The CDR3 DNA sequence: TGTGCCAGCAGCTTGCCCAGGGGAACTGAAGCTTTCTTT.

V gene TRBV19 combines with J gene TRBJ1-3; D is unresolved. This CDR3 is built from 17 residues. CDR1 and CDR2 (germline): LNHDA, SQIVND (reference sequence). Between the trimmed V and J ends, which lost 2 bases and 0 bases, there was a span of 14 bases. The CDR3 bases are TGTGCCAGTAGTATATCGTGGGCCCCCCTCTCTGGAAACACCATATATTTT. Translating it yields CASSISWAPLSGNTIYF.

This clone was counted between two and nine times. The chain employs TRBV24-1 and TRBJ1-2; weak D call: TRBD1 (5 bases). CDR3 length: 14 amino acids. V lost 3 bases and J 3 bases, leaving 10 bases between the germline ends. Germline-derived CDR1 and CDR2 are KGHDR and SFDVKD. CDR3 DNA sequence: TGTGCCACCAGTGATCGTGGGACTGACTATGGCTACACCTTC. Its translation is CATSDRGTDYGYTF.